This is a list of T cell receptor beta chains from one sample in a study of blood T cells in healthy people across ages. One entry per CDR3 protein results from TCRdb running MiXCR on the 5' RACE reads. The table shows approximately 780,000 distinct CDR3 sequences, with about a quarter occurring only once. A further study also used this sample, focusing on T cells of mothers and their children.

Material: blood. These receptors all come from a boy between 10 and 17 years old in good health. Each CDR3 is given with its conserved first and last residue. Each record gives: D gene, J gene, clone size, V gene, CDR3 protein, CDR3 DNA. D genes are given only for firm matches. Clone size, where shown, is once, few, many, or a class for clones that have expanded.

d_gene: NA
j_gene: TRBJ2-5
abundance: few
v_gene: TRBV12-3/TRBV12-4
CDR3aa: CASSLEGSTQYF
CDR3nt: TGTGCCAGCAGTTTAGAGGGATCGACCCAGTACTTC

d_gene: TRBD2
j_gene: TRBJ2-3
abundance: NA
v_gene: TRBV12-3/TRBV12-4
CDR3aa: CASSYERGNTDTQYF
CDR3nt: TGTGCCAGCAGTTATGAGCGGGGGAACACAGATACGCAGTATTTC

d_gene: NA
j_gene: TRBJ1-2
abundance: few
v_gene: TRBV20-1
CDR3aa: CSAQPRTESIPYGYTF
CDR3nt: TGCAGTGCCCAACCAAGGACAGAATCAATACCCTATGGCTACACCTTC

d_gene: TRBD1
j_gene: TRBJ1-4
abundance: many
v_gene: TRBV20-1
CDR3aa: CSARVIQGQGREKLFF
CDR3nt: TGCAGTGCTAGAGTTATTCAGGGACAGGGAAGAGAAAAACTGTTTTTT

d_gene: TRBD2
j_gene: TRBJ2-7
abundance: NA
v_gene: TRBV5-1
CDR3aa: CASSFSAGGATYEQYF
CDR3nt: TGCGCCAGCAGCTTTTCAGCGGGGGGCGCAACCTACGAGCAGTACTTC

d_gene: TRBD1
j_gene: TRBJ1-6
abundance: NA
v_gene: TRBV14
CDR3aa: CASSQAGQFGPLHF
CDR3nt: TGTGCCAGCAGCCAAGCGGGACAGTTCGGCCCCCTCCACTTT

d_gene: NA
j_gene: TRBJ1-1
abundance: NA
v_gene: TRBV29-1
CDR3aa: CSVEALPGLNTEAFF
CDR3nt: TGCAGCGTTGAAGCTCTCCCAGGGTTGAACACTGAAGCTTTCTTT

d_gene: TRBD1
j_gene: TRBJ2-1
abundance: few
v_gene: TRBV19
CDR3aa: CATNAPGQTLNEQFF
CDR3nt: TGTGCCACAAACGCCCCGGGACAGACCCTCAATGAGCAGTTCTTC

d_gene: NA
j_gene: TRBJ1-2
abundance: NA
v_gene: TRBV20-1
CDR3aa: CSARPTGGYTF
CDR3nt: TGCAGTGCTAGGCCTACAGGAGGCTACACCTTC

d_gene: TRBD1
j_gene: TRBJ2-5
abundance: NA
v_gene: TRBV10-3
CDR3aa: CAIGDPGQGGETQYF
CDR3nt: TGTGCCATCGGAGACCCGGGACAGGGGGGCGAGACCCAGTACTTC

d_gene: TRBD2
j_gene: TRBJ2-3
abundance: few
v_gene: TRBV12-3/TRBV12-4
CDR3aa: CASSYPGGPADTQYF
CDR3nt: TGTGCCAGCAGTTATCCGGGGGGGCCCGCAGATACGCAGTATTTT

d_gene: NA
j_gene: TRBJ2-5
abundance: NA
v_gene: TRBV2
CDR3aa: CASVGETQYF
CDR3nt: TGTGCCAGCGTAGGTGAGACCCAGTACTTC

d_gene: NA
j_gene: TRBJ1-2
abundance: NA
v_gene: TRBV7-9
CDR3aa: CASSLQPWEQFYGYTF
CDR3nt: TGTGCCAGCAGCCTCCAACCCTGGGAACAGTTCTATGGCTACACCTTC

d_gene: NA
j_gene: TRBJ2-7
abundance: NA
v_gene: TRBV7-9
CDR3aa: CASSLSVGRPYEQYF
CDR3nt: TGTGCCAGCAGCTTAAGTGTCGGCCGGCCCTACGAGCAGTACTTC

d_gene: NA
j_gene: TRBJ2-4
abundance: NA
v_gene: TRBV4-1
CDR3aa: CASSQPGPYKRVNIQYF
CDR3nt: TGCGCCAGCAGCCAACCGGGGCCATATAAGCGGGTAAACATTCAGTACTTC

d_gene: NA
j_gene: TRBJ2-7
abundance: NA
v_gene: TRBV6-6
CDR3aa: CASSYWAVSNEQYF
CDR3nt: TGTGCCAGCAGTTACTGGGCAGTTAGCAACGAGCAGTACTTC

d_gene: TRBD2
j_gene: TRBJ2-1
abundance: NA
v_gene: TRBV3-1
CDR3aa: CASSQDSSGGVDEQFF
CDR3nt: TGTGCCAGCAGCCAAGATTCTAGCGGGGGGGTGGATGAGCAGTTCTTC

d_gene: NA
j_gene: TRBJ2-7
abundance: NA
v_gene: TRBV30
CDR3aa: CAWSVGGNEQYF
CDR3nt: TGTGCCTGGAGTGTGGGGGGAAACGAGCAGTACTTC

d_gene: TRBD1
j_gene: TRBJ1-1
abundance: few
v_gene: TRBV2
CDR3aa: CASSDPTGGNTEAFF
CDR3nt: TGTGCCAGCAGTGATCCTACAGGGGGGAACACTGAAGCTTTCTTT

d_gene: TRBD1
j_gene: TRBJ1-1
abundance: few
v_gene: TRBV5-5
CDR3aa: CASSVRQGVNTEAFF
CDR3nt: TGTGCCAGCAGCGTCCGGCAGGGGGTGAACACTGAAGCTTTCTTT

d_gene: TRBD1
j_gene: TRBJ1-1
abundance: few
v_gene: TRBV7-3
CDR3aa: CASSGGADTEAFF
CDR3nt: TGTGCCAGCTCAGGGGGCGCGGACACTGAAGCTTTCTTT

d_gene: TRBD1
j_gene: TRBJ2-6
abundance: NA
v_gene: TRBV10-3
CDR3aa: CAISATGRNSGANVLTF
CDR3nt: TGTGCCATCAGTGCGACAGGGCGAAACTCTGGGGCCAACGTCCTGACTTTC

d_gene: TRBD1
j_gene: TRBJ2-1
abundance: NA
v_gene: TRBV2
CDR3aa: CASSEGLRDRVNNEQFF
CDR3nt: TGTGCCAGCAGTGAAGGCCTGAGGGACAGGGTAAATAATGAGCAGTTCTTC

d_gene: NA
j_gene: TRBJ2-4
abundance: NA
v_gene: TRBV7-9
CDR3aa: CASSFGAGLAKNIQYF
CDR3nt: TGTGCCAGCAGCTTCGGGGCGGGGTTAGCCAAAAACATTCAGTACTTC

d_gene: TRBD1
j_gene: TRBJ1-4
abundance: NA
v_gene: TRBV4-1
CDR3aa: CASSQTTGARGEKLFF
CDR3nt: TGCGCCAGCAGCCAGACTACAGGGGCGCGGGGTGAAAAACTGTTTTTT

d_gene: TRBD1
j_gene: TRBJ1-4
abundance: NA
v_gene: TRBV11-2
CDR3aa: CASSQPPFERGRKLFF
CDR3nt: TGTGCCAGCAGCCAGCCGCCCTTCGAGAGGGGGCGAAAACTGTTTTTT

d_gene: NA
j_gene: TRBJ1-1
abundance: few
v_gene: TRBV7-9
CDR3aa: CASSPGQATEAFF
CDR3nt: TGTGCCAGCAGCCCCGGGCAGGCCACTGAAGCTTTCTTT

d_gene: NA
j_gene: TRBJ2-7
abundance: NA
v_gene: TRBV20-1
CDR3aa: CSASPSAPNEQYF
CDR3nt: TGCAGTGCTAGCCCCTCCGCCCCTAACGAGCAGTACTTC

d_gene: NA
j_gene: TRBJ1-1
abundance: few
v_gene: TRBV27
CDR3aa: CASRRGGLSTYTEAFF
CDR3nt: TGTGCCAGCAGGAGGGGAGGACTCTCGACCTACACTGAAGCTTTCTTT

d_gene: NA
j_gene: TRBJ2-5
abundance: many
v_gene: TRBV20-1
CDR3aa: CSARQETQYF
CDR3nt: TGCAGTGCTAGACAAGAGACCCAGTACTTC

d_gene: NA
j_gene: TRBJ1-3
abundance: many
v_gene: TRBV5-1
CDR3aa: CASSLTGARNTIYF
CDR3nt: TGCGCCAGCAGCTTAACGGGGGCGCGGAACACCATATATTTT

d_gene: NA
j_gene: TRBJ2-1
abundance: once
v_gene: TRBV20-1
CDR3aa: CSARDGRYPEQFF
CDR3nt: TGCAGTGCTAGAGATGGTCGCTACCCCGAGCAGTTCTTC

d_gene: NA
j_gene: TRBJ1-2
abundance: NA
v_gene: TRBV10-2
CDR3aa: CASSERRVTNYGYTF
CDR3nt: TGCGCCAGCAGTGAAAGGAGGGTTACTAACTATGGCTACACCTTC

d_gene: TRBD2
j_gene: TRBJ2-1
abundance: NA
v_gene: TRBV5-1
CDR3aa: CASSPGLARFF
CDR3nt: TGCGCCAGCAGCCCGGGACTAGCCCGGTTCTTC

d_gene: NA
j_gene: TRBJ2-7
abundance: few
v_gene: TRBV28
CDR3aa: CASSSNSYEQYF
CDR3nt: TGTGCCAGCAGCTCGAACAGTTACGAGCAGTACTTC

d_gene: TRBD2
j_gene: TRBJ2-1
abundance: NA
v_gene: TRBV5-5
CDR3aa: CASSLHRLGRDEQFF
CDR3nt: TGTGCCAGCAGCTTGCACCGACTTGGGAGGGACGAGCAGTTCTTC

d_gene: NA
j_gene: TRBJ1-2
abundance: NA
v_gene: TRBV6-1
CDR3aa: CASSVRSPNYGYTF
CDR3nt: TGTGCCAGCAGTGTCAGGAGTCCTAACTATGGCTACACCTTC

d_gene: NA
j_gene: TRBJ2-1
abundance: NA
v_gene: TRBV7-2
CDR3aa: CASSLYDSGYNEQFF
CDR3nt: TGTGCCAGCAGCTTATATGATAGCGGCTACAATGAGCAGTTCTTC

d_gene: NA
j_gene: TRBJ2-7
abundance: NA
v_gene: TRBV7-3
CDR3aa: CASSSRPGYEQYF
CDR3nt: TGTGCCAGCAGCTCCCGTCCGGGATACGAGCAGTACTTC

d_gene: NA
j_gene: TRBJ1-3
abundance: NA
v_gene: TRBV20-1
CDR3aa: CSASGSSGNTIYF
CDR3nt: TGCAGTGCTTCGGGGTCCTCTGGAAACACCATATATTTT

d_gene: TRBD2
j_gene: TRBJ2-7
abundance: many
v_gene: TRBV6-5
CDR3aa: CASSSPGLAPFEQYF
CDR3nt: TGTGCCAGCAGTTCCCCGGGACTAGCGCCATTCGAGCAGTACTTC

d_gene: NA
j_gene: TRBJ2-5
abundance: NA
v_gene: TRBV28
CDR3aa: CASSLNVWAQETQYF
CDR3nt: TGTGCCAGCAGTCTCAATGTTTGGGCACAAGAGACCCAGTACTTC

d_gene: TRBD1
j_gene: TRBJ2-6
abundance: NA
v_gene: TRBV9
CDR3aa: CASSSGQGVSGANVLTF
CDR3nt: TGTGCCAGCAGCTCAGGACAGGGAGTCTCTGGGGCCAACGTCCTGACTTTC

d_gene: TRBD1
j_gene: TRBJ1-2
abundance: NA
v_gene: TRBV15
CDR3aa: CATSLRGGGGYTF
CDR3nt: TGTGCCACCAGCCTCAGGGGGGGAGGTGGCTACACCTTC

d_gene: NA
j_gene: TRBJ2-5
abundance: many
v_gene: TRBV20-1
CDR3aa: CSASLPGEETQYF
CDR3nt: TGCAGTGCTAGTCTCCCGGGGGAAGAGACCCAGTACTTC

d_gene: NA
j_gene: TRBJ2-7
abundance: NA
v_gene: TRBV7-2
CDR3aa: CASSPAPALREQYF
CDR3nt: TGTGCCAGCAGCCCCGCCCCGGCTCTAAGGGAGCAGTACTTC

d_gene: TRBD1
j_gene: TRBJ1-5
abundance: NA
v_gene: TRBV19
CDR3aa: CASREDRVGQPQHF
CDR3nt: TGTGCCAGTAGGGAGGACAGGGTTGGACAGCCCCAGCATTTT

d_gene: NA
j_gene: TRBJ1-4
abundance: NA
v_gene: TRBV6-1
CDR3aa: CASSEPPTVFATNEKLFF
CDR3nt: TGTGCCAGCAGTGAACCACCGACAGTGTTTGCAACTAATGAAAAACTGTTTTTT

d_gene: TRBD2
j_gene: TRBJ2-7
abundance: NA
v_gene: TRBV4-1
CDR3aa: CASSEGRVRDHHYEQYF
CDR3nt: TGCGCCAGCAGCGAAGGGAGGGTAAGGGACCATCACTACGAGCAGTACTTC

d_gene: NA
j_gene: TRBJ1-1
abundance: few
v_gene: TRBV5-1
CDR3aa: CASSSDTLKMNTEAFF
CDR3nt: TGCGCCAGCAGCTCGGACACCCTAAAAATGAACACTGAAGCTTTCTTT

d_gene: NA
j_gene: TRBJ1-1
abundance: few
v_gene: TRBV29-1
CDR3aa: CSGPANMNTEAFF
CDR3nt: TGCAGCGGGCCGGCAAATATGAACACTGAAGCTTTCTTT

d_gene: NA
j_gene: TRBJ1-4
abundance: few
v_gene: TRBV12-3/TRBV12-4
CDR3aa: CASSYPQSPNEKLFF
CDR3nt: TGTGCCAGCAGCTACCCGCAGTCGCCTAATGAAAAACTGTTTTTT

d_gene: TRBD1
j_gene: TRBJ2-1
abundance: NA
v_gene: TRBV27
CDR3aa: CASSPNRGNEQFF
CDR3nt: TGTGCCAGCAGCCCCAACAGGGGGAATGAGCAGTTCTTC

d_gene: TRBD1
j_gene: TRBJ1-4
abundance: NA
v_gene: TRBV6-1
CDR3aa: CASRADRNEKLFF
CDR3nt: TGTGCCAGCAGAGCGGACAGGAATGAAAAACTGTTTTTT

d_gene: TRBD1
j_gene: TRBJ2-7
abundance: NA
v_gene: TRBV5-1
CDR3aa: CASSTGTGLREQYF
CDR3nt: TGCGCCAGCAGCACCGGGACAGGGTTGCGAGAGCAGTACTTC

d_gene: NA
j_gene: TRBJ2-5
abundance: NA
v_gene: TRBV7-9
CDR3aa: CASSWGLGGEETQYF
CDR3nt: TGTGCCAGCAGCTGGGGACTCGGCGGGGAGGAGACCCAGTACTTC